There are a few counts of the clone carrying this T cell receptor (beta chain). The antigen is not known. This sample is drawn from a study of CD8 T cells in ankylosing spondylitis. Study results and limitations: Disease-linked clones, CD8+, were relatively rare in peripheral blood. Reportedly, matched ankylosing spondylitis synovial fluid was significantly enriched for disease-linked clones. Characteristic of ankylosing spondylitis blood, it appeared, was a TCR beta motif comprising several highly homologous variants.

Germline-derived CDR1 and CDR2 are SNHLY and FYNNEI. The junction had 14 bases not matched to a gene; V was cut back by 3 bases and J by 4 bases. This CDR3 spans 17 amino acids. For TCR beta, libraries came from quantitative 5'-RACE with molecular barcodes. Each CDR3 protein gets one entry after TCRdb re-called the 5' RACE reads with MiXCR. The repertoire holds 670,000 or so distinct CDR3 sequences, around 17% seen once, with 19% in the top ten. The V and J genes are TRBV2 and TRBJ2-7; TRBD1 matches at 8 bases. This clonotype was obtained from a male donor with ankylosing spondylitis. Sequenced material: blood, either unsorted or a sorted T cell fraction (not recorded which). CDR3 coding DNA: TGTGCCAGCAGTGATTGGCAGGGGGCGAAAAACGGGTACGAGCAGTACTTC. Its protein is CASSDWQGAKNGYEQYF.